This T cell receptor (beta chain) was sequenced during a study of cytomegalovirus exposure and HLA in healthy donors. Findings and caveats of the study: One cluster of highly shared sequence variants probably arose as a sequencing artifact. Prior analysis indicated that the majority of TCR beta V segments exhibited productivity approximately 90% or approximately 30% of the time.

About this clone: Antigen: not known.

Despite likely unrecorded immune exposures, the donors were nominally healthy at the time of sampling. Germline V gene data show CDR1 as MNHEY and CDR2 as SVGAGI. Trimming removed 5 bases at V and 10 bases at J, with 12 bases between. The CDR3 sequence is 12 residues long. Primers included in the PCR were 60 Vbeta and 13 Jbeta primers. Some clones are missing from TCRdb's copy, which holds only in-frame ones; the method was immunoSEQ multiplex PCR. The sample shows around 180,000 clones, around 84% of them seen only once. This sequence joins TRBV6-5 and TRBJ2-1; perhaps TRBD1 as D (5 bases). Sample: PBMCs. This sequence was found in a boy aged 2 to 9 in good health and CMV-seronegative. CDR3 in DNA: TGTGCCAGCAGTACAGGTCTTGGGGAGCAGTTCTTC. It specifies CASSTGLGEQFF.